These 8 T cell receptor beta chains originate from one sample sequenced in a study of identifying expanded T cells in peripheral blood (dated by TCRdb to about 2019). The library was obtained by the immunoSEQ multiplex PCR assay. The immuneACCESS repertoire file appears here via TCRdb, limited to in-frame rearrangements. These files lack a portion of the clones; in checked studies, under half of the deficit traces to unresolved V genes, and the cause of the others is not known. This sample is represented by about 85,000 clones; approximately 91% of them were singletons. The ten largest clones capture around 3% of the sample. The sequenced material came from blood. The receptors were sampled from a person aged 18 to 69 in good health.

The rearrangement links TRBV7-2 to TRBJ1-3; D not certain. This CDR3 has 13 amino acids. Trimming removed 10 bases from V and 4 bases from J, with 14 bases in between. The germline gives CDR1 SGHTA, CDR2 FQGNSA. The CDR3 loop reads CATAPGQGNTIYF. The CDR3 DNA follows: TGTGCCACCGCCCCGGGTCAGGGAAACACCATATATTTT.

This chain connects TRBV11-3 to TRBJ2-7, with 9 bases fitting TRBD1. Trimming removed 5 bases from V and 1 base from J; junction bases left unmatched: 3. The CDR3 has 14 amino acids. Germline V CDR1 and CDR2: SGHNT, YENEEA. The CDR3, as DNA: TGTGCCAGCAGCCCCGGGACAGGGTCCTACGAGCAGTACTTC. It is translated as CASSPGTGSYEQYF.

This chain connects TRBV21-1 to TRBJ2-7; TRBD1 is taken as the D call from the table, unchecked against the DNA. TRBV21-1 constitutes a pseudogene. The CDR3 runs 22 residues. The CDR3 here is CASSKGKVPACGDRHNSYEQYF. The DNA of the CDR3 is TGTGCCAGCAGCAAAGGTAAGGTACCGGCATGTGGGGACAGACACAACTCCTACGAGCAGTACTTC.

This clone was recorded a few times. This chain links TRBV6-6 with TRBJ2-7, with D unresolved. Trimming took off 8 bases at V and 1 base at J, with 9 bases between the two ends. The CDR3 has 12 amino acids. In germline, CDR1 is MNHNY, CDR2 SVGAGI (reference sequence). The CDR3 DNA reads TGTGCCAGCGGGATCAGGTCCTACGAGCAGTACTTC. It is translated as CASGIRSYEQYF.

This clone was seen a few times. The rearrangement joins TRBV18 to TRBJ1-3, with a possible D match to TRBD1 (5 bases). Looked up from germline, CDR1 is KGHSH and CDR2 is LQKENI. The V end was cut by 1 base, the J end by 2 bases, with 9 bases between. This CDR3 contains 15 residues. The CDR3 region has the DNA TGTGCCAGCTCACCACAGGGGATTACTGGAAACACCATATATTTT. Protein sequence: CASSPQGITGNTIYF.

J is TRBJ2-5 and V is TRBV7-9; the match to TRBD1 covers 7 bases. The end of the DNA is better explained by TRBJ2-7, so the J call may be wrong. The CDR3 loop spans 14 amino acids. Looked up from germline, CDR1 is SEHNR and CDR2 is FQNEAQ (reference sequence). This CDR3 is CASSHRQGSNEQYF. CDR3 DNA sequence: TGTGCCAGCAGCCATAGACAGGGTAGCAACGAGCAGTACTTC.

The chain carries TRBV30 and TRBJ1-3, with D unresolved. Germline lookup yields CDR1 GTSNPN and CDR2 SVGIG (reference sequence). CDR3 length equals 13 residues. The germline V and J ends were trimmed by 1 base and 1 base, with 5 bases remaining between them. The CDR3 DNA is TGTGCCTGGAGTGACCCATCTGGAAACACCATATATTTT. Translated: CAWSDPSGNTIYF.

The rearrangement joins TRBV19 to TRBJ1-5, with D possibly matching TRBD1 (5 bases). Germline CDR1 and CDR2: LNHDA and SQIVND (reference sequence). The CDR3 extends over 14 amino acids. V lost 7 bases, J lost 4 bases, and 14 bases lay in between. CDR3 protein: CASTAVGGNQPQHF. The CDR3 nucleotides are TGTGCCAGTACCGCTGTGGGGGGTAATCAGCCCCAGCATTTT.